The TCR beta chain under discussion was sequenced for a study of blood T cell repertoires in COVID-19. Source study methods: Amplification of reference gene primers was used by the study to estimate nucleated cell counts. The method was immunoSEQ multiplex PCR; TCRdb's version includes in-frame clones alone and lacks a portion of them. The D gene and trimming were derived from the DNA, and the V and J assignments and clone size from that table. The table lists tens of thousands of clones, 89% of them singletons. This CDR3 contains 15 residues. Germline CDR1 is SGHRS and CDR2 is YFSETQ. The V end lost 4 bases, the J end lost 0 bases, and 13 bases lay between the germline ends.

The V gene is TRBV5-1, the J gene TRBJ1-1; no definite D call. The clonotype originates from a man aged 60 to 69 with acute or convalescent COVID-19. The sample consisted of peripheral blood. The CDR3 bases are TGCGCCAGCAGCATCACCCCGGGGATGAACACTGAAGCTTTCTTT. Its translation: CASSITPGMNTEAFF. Filled out from reference TRBV5-1 and TRBJ1-1, the complete variable domain reads KAGVTQTPRYLIKTRGQQVTLSCSPISGHRSVSWYQQTPGQGLQFLFEYFSETQRNKGNFPGRFSGRQFSNSRSEMNVSTLELGDSALYLCASSITPGMNTEAFFGQGTRLTVV.